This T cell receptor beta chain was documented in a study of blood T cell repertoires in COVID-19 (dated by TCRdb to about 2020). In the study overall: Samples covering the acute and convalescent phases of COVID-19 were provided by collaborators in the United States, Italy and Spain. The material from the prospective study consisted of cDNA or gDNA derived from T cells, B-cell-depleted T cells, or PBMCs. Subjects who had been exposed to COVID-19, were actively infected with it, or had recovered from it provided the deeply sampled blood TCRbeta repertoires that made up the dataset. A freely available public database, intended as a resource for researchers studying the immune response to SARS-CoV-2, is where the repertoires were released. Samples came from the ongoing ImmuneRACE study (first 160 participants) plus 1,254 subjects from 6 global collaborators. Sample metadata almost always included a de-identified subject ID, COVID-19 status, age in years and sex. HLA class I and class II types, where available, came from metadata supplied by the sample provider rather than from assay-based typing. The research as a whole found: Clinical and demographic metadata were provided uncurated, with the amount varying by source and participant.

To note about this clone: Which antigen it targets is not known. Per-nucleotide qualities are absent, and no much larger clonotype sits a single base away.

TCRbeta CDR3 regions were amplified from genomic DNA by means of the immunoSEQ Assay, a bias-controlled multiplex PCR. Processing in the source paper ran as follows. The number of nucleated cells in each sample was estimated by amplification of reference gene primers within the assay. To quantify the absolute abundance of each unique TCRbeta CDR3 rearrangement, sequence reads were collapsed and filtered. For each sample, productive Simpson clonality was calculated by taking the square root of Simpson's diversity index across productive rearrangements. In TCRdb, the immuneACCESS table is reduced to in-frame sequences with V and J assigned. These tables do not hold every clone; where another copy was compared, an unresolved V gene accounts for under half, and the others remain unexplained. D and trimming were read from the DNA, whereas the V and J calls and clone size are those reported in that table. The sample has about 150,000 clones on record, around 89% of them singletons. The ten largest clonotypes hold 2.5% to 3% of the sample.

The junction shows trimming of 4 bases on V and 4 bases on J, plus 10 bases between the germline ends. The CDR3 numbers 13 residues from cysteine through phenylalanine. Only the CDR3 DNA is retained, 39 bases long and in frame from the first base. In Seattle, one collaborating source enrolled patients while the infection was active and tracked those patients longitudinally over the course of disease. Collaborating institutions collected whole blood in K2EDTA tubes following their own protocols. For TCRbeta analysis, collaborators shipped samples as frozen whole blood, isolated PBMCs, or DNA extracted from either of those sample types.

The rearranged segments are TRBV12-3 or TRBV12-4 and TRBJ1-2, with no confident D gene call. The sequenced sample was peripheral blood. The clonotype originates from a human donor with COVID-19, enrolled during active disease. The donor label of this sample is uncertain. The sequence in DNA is TGTGCCAGCAGTTCTCGTAATTTCTATGGCTACACCTTC. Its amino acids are CASSSRNFYGYTF.